The source of this TCR beta chain is a study of a mutant IDH1 vaccine in newly diagnosed glioma. Study-level information: Sex among treated patients split roughly 60% male, around 40% female; mean age was approximately 41 years. Earlier therapy was either radiotherapy, temozolomide, or both, and most got both.

The method was immunoSEQ multiplex PCR; TCRdb's version includes in-frame clones alone and lacks a portion of them. The profile covers 40,000 to 55,000 clones, with roughly 90% appearing a single time and more than 2% taken by the ten largest. Time point specified: week 11, during vaccination. The content of each vaccine dose was 300 ug of mutant IDH1 20-mer peptide, and topical imiquimod accompanied it. V dropped 0 bases and J dropped 3 bases, with 13 bases sitting between them. CDR3 length equals 15 residues. CDR1 and CDR2 (germline): SGDLS, YYNGEE. A word on this clone: Its antigen is unknown.

The sequencing used PBMCs, collected from a glioma patient whose treatment included an IDH1 peptide vaccine. This sequence originates from a middle-aged man with glioma. The chain combines TRBV9 with TRBJ2-7; D remains ambiguous. This chain's CDR3 is CASSVAGEYLYEQYF. CDR3 coding DNA: TGTGCCAGCAGCGTAGCTGGGGAATATCTCTACGAGCAGTACTTC.